One and the same sample provided the 24 T cell receptor beta chains below, sequenced in a study of blood T cell repertoires in COVID-19. Some clones are missing from TCRdb's copy, which holds only in-frame ones; the method was immunoSEQ multiplex PCR. Among some 120,000 clones listed, more than 90% were seen once. The material sequenced was peripheral blood. The source of these receptors is a man aged 45 to 65 with active COVID-19.

The chain combines TRBV9 with TRBJ2-7; 10 bases agree with TRBD1. Trimming cost V 1 base and J 2 bases; bases outside gene matches: 3. Per the germline V gene, CDR1 is SGDLS and CDR2 is YYNGEE. This CDR3 is 15 amino acids long. CDR3 residues: CASSVRTGGPYEQYF. DNA for the CDR3: TGTGCCAGCAGCGTAAGGACAGGGGGTCCCTACGAGCAGTACTTC. Full variable domain (outside the CDR3, taken from reference TRBV9 and TRBJ2-7): DSGVTQTPKHLITATGQRVTLRCSPRSGDLSVYWYQQSLDQGLQFLIQYYNGEERAKGNILERFSAQQFPDLHSELNLSSLELGDSALYFCASSVRTGGPYEQYFGPGTRLTVT.

The table lists this clone with a count of one. This chain uses TRBV9 with TRBJ2-6; no clear D gene. Between the trimmed V and J ends, which lost 0 bases and 0 bases, there was a span of 13 bases. The CDR3 extends over 18 amino acids. CDR1 and CDR2 from the germline V gene are SGDLS and YYNGEE. The DNA for the CDR3 is TGTGCCAGCAGCGTAGACCCTATAACAGTCTCTGGGGCCAACGTCCTGACTTTC. Translation gives CASSVDPITVSGANVLTF.

This sequence joins TRBV19 and TRBJ2-1; the match to TRBD2 covers 10 bases. With V trimmed by 7 bases and J by 0 bases, 6 bases remained unmatched. Germline V gives CDR1 LNHDA, CDR2 SQIVND (reference sequence). This CDR3 region has 16 residues. As DNA, the CDR3 is TGTGCCAGTACTGCTAGCGGGAGTAGCTCCTACAATGAGCAGTTCTTC. Translated: CASTASGSSSYNEQFF.

V gene TRBV5-4 combines with J gene TRBJ1-1; 9 bases map to TRBD1. The CDR3 is made up of 18 amino acids. Germline V gives CDR1 SGHNT, CDR2 YYREEE (reference sequence). The ends lost 4 bases at V and 4 bases at J; junction bases unmatched: 17. DNA of the CDR3: TGTGCCAGCAGCGACCCATACAGGGGGCCCTTTATGAGCACTGAAGCTTTCTTT. As protein: CASSDPYRGPFMSTEAFF.

The gene calls are TRBV5-6 and TRBJ2-4; TRBD1 aligns across 7 bases. This CDR3 has 14 amino acids. CDR1 and CDR2 from the germline V gene are SGHDT and YYEEEE. V shed 5 bases, J shed 7 bases, and the junction held 9 bases outside the gene matches. The CDR3 protein is CASRLTGEVNIQYF. Here the CDR3 DNA reads TGTGCCAGCAGACTTACAGGGGAAGTGAACATTCAGTACTTC.

The CDR3 protein is CASSPRTGPTSYEQYF. CDR3 sequence (DNA): TGCGCCAGCAGCCCTCGGACAGGGCCCACCTCCTACGAGCAGTACTTC. This chain connects TRBV5-1 to TRBJ2-7, with TRBD1 matching over 8 bases. Germline V gives CDR1 SGHRS, CDR2 YFSETQ. Trimming cost V 4 bases and J 0 bases; bases outside gene matches: 9. CDR3 size: 16 residues.

The chain uses TRBV12-3 or TRBV12-4 and TRBJ1-1, with 7 bases identical to TRBD1. The CDR3 has 12 residues. V trimming: 5 bases; J trimming: 7 bases; junction bases outside the gene matches: 4. The CDR3 DNA reads TGTGCCAGCAGTCCAGGGACAGTTGAAGCTTTCTTT. This encodes CASSPGTVEAFF.

The J gene is TRBJ2-6, the V gene TRBV4-1; D is ambiguous. This CDR3 is 17 amino acids long. Between the trimmed V and J ends, which lost 1 base and 4 bases, there was a span of 14 bases. Germline V CDR1 and CDR2: MGHRA, YSYEKL. CDR3 residues: CASSQGTAVSGANVLTF. In DNA, the CDR3 is TGCGCCAGCAGCCAAGGTACAGCAGTCTCCGGGGCCAACGTCCTGACTTTC.

The V call is TRBV6-1, the J call TRBJ1-2, with TRBD1 as a possible D gene (6 bases). Germline V gives CDR1 MNHNS, CDR2 SASEGT. Trimming pared 3 bases from V and 5 bases from J, leaving 16 bases between. This CDR3 has 15 residues. This chain's CDR3 is CASSEQGTKPYGYTF. The DNA of the CDR3 is TGTGCCAGCAGTGAGCAGGGGACGAAACCTTATGGCTACACCTTC.

The rearrangement links TRBV6-5 to TRBJ2-7, with D perhaps matching TRBD2 (5 bases). The CDR3 is 15 residues long. The germline V gene has CDR1 MNHEY and CDR2 SVGAGI. Trimming pared 0 bases from V and 1 base from J, leaving 10 bases between. In DNA form, the CDR3 reads TGTGCCAGCAGTTACTCGAGGACTTTATCCTACGAGCAGTACTTC. Residues: CASSYSRTLSYEQYF.

The chain employs TRBV27 and TRBJ2-5; D is possibly TRBD1 (5 bases). Looked up from germline, CDR1 is MNHEY and CDR2 is SMNVEV (reference sequence). Trimming shortened V by 5 bases and J by 4 bases, and 20 bases separated the two germline ends. This CDR3 region has 16 residues. The CDR3 DNA is TGTGCCAGCAGTCCAACCGGGTTTCCTAGGGGAGAGACCCAGTACTTC. Its translation is CASSPTGFPRGETQYF.

In the case of this clone: One end of the junction varies from germline; a read error may be responsible. CDR3 loop: CASSLVGLAGGPSVF. CDR3 coding DNA: TGTGCCAGCAGCCTAGTAGGACTAGCGGGAGGCCCTAGTGTTTTT. V is TRBV7-8 and J is TRBJ2-2, with TRBD2 matching 14 bases. Germline V gene lookup returns CDR1 SGHVS and CDR2 FQNEAQ. The CDR3 has 15 amino acids. Looking up the rest from reference TRBV7-8 and TRBJ2-2 gives the full variable domain: GAGVSQSPRYKVAKRGQDVALRCDPISGHVSLFWYQQALGQGPEFLTYFQNEAQLDKSGLPSDRFFAERPEGSVSTLKIQRTQQEDSAVYLCASSLVGLAGGPSVFGEGSRLTVL.

V and J are TRBV30 and TRBJ2-1; D unclear. CDR1 and CDR2 from the germline V gene are GTSNPN and SVGIG (reference sequence). The CDR3 extends over 14 amino acids. The V end lost 0 bases, the J end lost 4 bases, and 10 bases lay between the germline ends. The CDR3 protein is CAWSVLSGYNEQFF. CDR3 bases: TGTGCCTGGAGTGTCCTCTCGGGTTACAATGAGCAGTTCTTC.

The rearrangement uses TRBV21-1 and TRBJ1-2; the table assigns TRBD1, which was not confirmed against the DNA. TRBV21-1 is shown as a pseudogene. The CDR3 length is 13 residues. The DNA for the CDR3 is TGTGCCAGCAGTACGGGACAGGACTATGGCTACACCTTC. Protein product: CASSTGQDYGYTF.

The chain combines TRBV5-1 with TRBJ1-4, with D unresolved. This CDR3 region has 13 residues. The germline V gene has CDR1 SGHRS and CDR2 YFSETQ. Trimming shortened V by 4 bases and J by 5 bases, and 9 bases separated the two germline ends. CDR3 in amino acids: CASSMAGNEKLFF. In DNA, the CDR3 is TGCGCCAGCAGCATGGCGGGGAATGAAAAACTGTTTTTT.

The rearrangement uses TRBV11-2 and TRBJ1-1; a possible D gene is TRBD1 (6 bases). Trimming removed 5 bases from V and 5 bases from J, with 24 bases in between. The CDR3 loop spans 17 amino acids. Germline values: CDR1 SGHAT, CDR2 FQNNGV. CDR3 nucleotides: TGTGCCAGCAGCCACTATGCGGCACGGGGGGCAAGGACTGAAGCTTTCTTT. This gives the protein CASSHYAARGARTEAFF.

The chain recombines TRBV18 with TRBJ1-3, with D perhaps TRBD1 (6 bases). Germline V gene sequence: CDR1 KGHSH, CDR2 LQKENI. The ends were cut back, 1 base at V and 3 bases at J, with 10 bases in the middle. The CDR3 is 15 amino acids. CDR3 sequence reads: CASSPLGQHGNTIYF. CDR3 DNA sequence: TGTGCCAGCTCACCACTTGGACAGCATGGAAACACCATATATTTT.

For this clone: Other DNA sequences in this specimen translate into the identical CDR3. This chain connects TRBV14 to TRBJ1-5; D call uncertain. The germline CDR1 and CDR2 sequences are SGHDN and FVKESK. The CDR3 has 13 amino acids. Trimming stripped 2 bases from V and 7 bases from J, with 9 bases between. CDR3 region: CASSQSGGQPQHF. The CDR3 DNA reads as TGTGCCAGCAGCCAATCCGGAGGGCAGCCCCAGCATTTT.

The chain is built from TRBV30 and TRBJ1-3, with D possibly TRBD1 on 6 matching bases. V dropped 2 bases and J dropped 0 bases, with 11 bases sitting between them. CDR1 is GTSNPN, CDR2 SVGIG, per germline (reference sequence). CDR3 length equals 15 residues. This chain's CDR3 is CAWSWGGRSGNTIYF. The DNA for the CDR3 is TGTGCCTGGAGTTGGGGGGGCCGCTCTGGAAACACCATATATTTT.

DNA of the CDR3: TGTGCCAGCTCACCCGCCGGGACACTGAACACTGAAGCTTTCTTT. Translated: CASSPAGTLNTEAFF. The rearrangement uses TRBV18 and TRBJ1-1; the D gene is possibly TRBD1 (6 bases). The germline gives CDR1 KGHSH, CDR2 LQKENI. Trimming removed 3 bases from V and 0 bases from J, with 11 bases in between. The CDR3 is 15 residues long.

The V gene is TRBV5-5, the J gene TRBJ2-3, with D possibly TRBD2 on 6 matching bases. CDR3 length: 14 amino acids. V lost 2 bases and J lost 3, with 10 bases in between. Germline CDR1 and CDR2: SGHKS and YYEKEE (reference sequence). Written as DNA, the CDR3 is TGTGCCAGCAGCTTCGAGGGGAGGACAGATACGCAGTATTTT. This sequence encodes CASSFEGRTDTQYF.

The chain recombines TRBV19 with TRBJ1-4; D unresolved. CDR1 and CDR2 (germline): LNHDA, SQIVND (reference sequence). CDR3 length: 16 residues. With 3 bases removed from V and 1 base from J, the gap between germline ends came to 12 bases. CDR3 DNA sequence: TGTGCCAGTAGTATCGCACAGCCAGGAACTAATGAAAAACTGTTTTTT. It translates to CASSIAQPGTNEKLFF.

The rearrangement uses TRBV5-4 and TRBJ1-4, with TRBD1 matching over 8 bases. CDR1 is SGHNT, CDR2 YYREEE, per germline (reference sequence). J lost 7 bases, V lost 1 base, and 3 bases had no gene match. The CDR3 is 14 residues long. The CDR3 sequence: CASSLRQGSEKLFF. The DNA for the CDR3 is TGTGCCAGCAGCTTGAGACAGGGGAGTGAAAAACTGTTTTTT.

The J gene is TRBJ2-2, the V gene TRBV7-8; 7 nucleotides align to TRBD1. Unmatched junction bases numbered 4, after V lost 2 bases and J lost 1 base. The CDR3 totals 16 residues. Germline CDR1 and CDR2: SGHVS and FQNEAQ. Here the CDR3 reads CASSLYSGGNTGELFF. The DNA for the CDR3 is TGTGCCAGCAGCTTATATTCAGGGGGGAACACCGGGGAGCTGTTTTTT.